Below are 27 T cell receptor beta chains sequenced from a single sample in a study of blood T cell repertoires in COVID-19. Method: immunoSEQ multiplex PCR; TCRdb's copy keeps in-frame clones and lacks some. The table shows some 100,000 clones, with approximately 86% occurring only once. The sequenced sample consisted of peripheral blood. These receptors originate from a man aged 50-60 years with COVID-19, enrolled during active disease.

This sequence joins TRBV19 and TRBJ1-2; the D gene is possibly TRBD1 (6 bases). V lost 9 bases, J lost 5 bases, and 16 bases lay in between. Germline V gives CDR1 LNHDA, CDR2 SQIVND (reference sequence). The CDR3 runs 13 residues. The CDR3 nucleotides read TGTGCCAGCCAACAGGGTAGGGGTTATGGCTACACCTTC. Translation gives CASQQGRGYGYTF.

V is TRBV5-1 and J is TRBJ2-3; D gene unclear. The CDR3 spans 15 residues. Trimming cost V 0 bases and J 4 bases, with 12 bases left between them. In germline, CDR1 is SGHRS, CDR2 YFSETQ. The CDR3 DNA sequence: TGCGCCAGCAGCTTGGGCCAGTTGGGCGCAGATACGCAGTATTTT. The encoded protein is CASSLGQLGADTQYF.

Written as DNA, the CDR3 is TGTGCCAGTAGCACTAGCGGGGGGGGTCATGAGCAGTTCTTC. Translation: CASSTSGGGHEQFF. The rearrangement links TRBV19 to TRBJ2-1; 13 positions match TRBD2. V lost 6 bases, J lost 8 bases, and 4 bases stayed unmatched. CDR3 length: 14 amino acids. Germline values: CDR1 LNHDA, CDR2 SQIVND (reference sequence).

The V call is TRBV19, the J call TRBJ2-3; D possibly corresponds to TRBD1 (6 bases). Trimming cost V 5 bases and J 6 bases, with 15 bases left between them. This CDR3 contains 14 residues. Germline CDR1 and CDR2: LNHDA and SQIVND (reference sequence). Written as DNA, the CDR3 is TGTGCCAGTAGTGGACAGACGTTCAGGGATACGCAGTATTTT. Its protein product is CASSGQTFRDTQYF.

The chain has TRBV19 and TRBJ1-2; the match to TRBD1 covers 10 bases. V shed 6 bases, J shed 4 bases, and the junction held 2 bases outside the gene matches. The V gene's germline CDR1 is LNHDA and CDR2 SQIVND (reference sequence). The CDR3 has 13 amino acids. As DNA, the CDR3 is TGTGCCAGTAGAGGGACAGGGGCCTATGGCTACACCTTC. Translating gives CASRGTGAYGYTF.

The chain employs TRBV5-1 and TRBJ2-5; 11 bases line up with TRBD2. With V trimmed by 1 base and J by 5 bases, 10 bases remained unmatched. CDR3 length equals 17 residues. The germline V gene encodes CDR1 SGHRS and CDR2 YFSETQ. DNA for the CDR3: TGCGCCAGCAGCTTGCGTCCTAGCGGGGGGCGGGAGGAGACCCAGTACTTC. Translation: CASSLRPSGGREETQYF.

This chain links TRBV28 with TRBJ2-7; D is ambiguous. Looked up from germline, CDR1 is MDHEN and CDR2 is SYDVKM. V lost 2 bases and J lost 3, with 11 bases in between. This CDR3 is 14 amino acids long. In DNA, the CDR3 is TGTGCCAGCAGTTTACAACAGTTCAACTACGAGCAGTACTTC. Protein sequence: CASSLQQFNYEQYF.

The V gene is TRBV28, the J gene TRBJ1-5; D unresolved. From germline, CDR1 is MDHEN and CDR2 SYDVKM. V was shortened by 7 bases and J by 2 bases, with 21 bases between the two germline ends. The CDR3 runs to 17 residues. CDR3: CASTLIGPFRGNQPQHF. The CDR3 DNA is TGTGCCAGCACCCTTATTGGTCCGTTCCGCGGCAATCAGCCCCAGCATTTT.

The CDR3 region has the DNA TGTGCCAGCAGTGGGTCACAGGGGGTCGGAGAGACCCAGTACTTC. Its protein product is CASSGSQGVGETQYF. The chain employs TRBV25-1 and TRBJ2-5; TRBD1 aligns across 8 bases. Trimming at V came to 4 bases and at J to 4 bases, leaving 8 bases not matched to a gene. The CDR3 length is 15 residues. CDR1 is MGHDK and CDR2 is SYGVNS in the germline V gene.

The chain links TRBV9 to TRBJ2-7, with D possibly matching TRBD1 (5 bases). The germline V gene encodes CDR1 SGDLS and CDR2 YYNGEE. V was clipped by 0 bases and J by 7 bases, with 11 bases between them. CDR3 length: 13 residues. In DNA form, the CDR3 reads TGTGCCAGCAGCGTAGCTACTGGGGCAGAGCAGTACTTC. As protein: CASSVATGAEQYF.

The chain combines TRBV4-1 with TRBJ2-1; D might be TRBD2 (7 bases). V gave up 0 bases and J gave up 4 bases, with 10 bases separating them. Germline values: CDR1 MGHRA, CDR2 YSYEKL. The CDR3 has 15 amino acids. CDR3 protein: CASSQDGGPYNEQFF. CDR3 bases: TGCGCCAGCAGCCAAGACGGGGGGCCTTACAATGAGCAGTTCTTC.

CDR3 nucleotide sequence: TGTGCCAGCAGTACAAGACAGGCTCAGTATGGCTACACCTTC. Its translation is CASSTRQAQYGYTF. J is TRBJ1-2 and V is TRBV28; tentative D call: TRBD1 (6 bases). V lost 5 bases and J lost 5, with 15 bases in between. Germline V gene data show CDR1 as MDHEN and CDR2 as SYDVKM. The CDR3 covers 14 residues.

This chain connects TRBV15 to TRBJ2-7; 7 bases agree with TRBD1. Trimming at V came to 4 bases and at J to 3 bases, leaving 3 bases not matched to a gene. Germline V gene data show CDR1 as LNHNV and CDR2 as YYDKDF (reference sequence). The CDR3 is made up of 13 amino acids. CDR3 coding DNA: TGTGCCACCAGCAAGGACAGGATCTACGAGCAGTACTTC. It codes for CATSKDRIYEQYF.

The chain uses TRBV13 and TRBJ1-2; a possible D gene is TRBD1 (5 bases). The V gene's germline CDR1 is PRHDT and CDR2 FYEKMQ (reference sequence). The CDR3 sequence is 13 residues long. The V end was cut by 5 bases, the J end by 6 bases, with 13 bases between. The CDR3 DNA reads TGTGCCAGCAGCCCACGGACACATAATGGCTACACCTTC. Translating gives CASSPRTHNGYTF.

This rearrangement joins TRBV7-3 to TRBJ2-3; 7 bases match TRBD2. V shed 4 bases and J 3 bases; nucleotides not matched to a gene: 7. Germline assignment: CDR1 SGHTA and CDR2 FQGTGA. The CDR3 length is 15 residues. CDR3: CASSSTAGGTDTQYF. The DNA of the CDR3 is TGTGCCAGCAGCTCCACTGCCGGGGGGACAGATACGCAGTATTTT. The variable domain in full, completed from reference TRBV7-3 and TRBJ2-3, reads GAGVSQTPSNKVTEKGKYVELRCDPISGHTALYWYRQSLGQGPEFLIYFQGTGAADDSGLPNDRFFAVRPEGSVSTLKIQRTERGDSAVYLCASSSTAGGTDTQYFGPGTRLTVL.

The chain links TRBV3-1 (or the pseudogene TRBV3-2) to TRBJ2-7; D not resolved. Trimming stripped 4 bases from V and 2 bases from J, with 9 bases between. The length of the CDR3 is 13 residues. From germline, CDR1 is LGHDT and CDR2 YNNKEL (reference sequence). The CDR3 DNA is TGTGCCAGCAGCCCTAGTAACCCCTACGAGCAGTACTTC. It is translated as CASSPSNPYEQYF.

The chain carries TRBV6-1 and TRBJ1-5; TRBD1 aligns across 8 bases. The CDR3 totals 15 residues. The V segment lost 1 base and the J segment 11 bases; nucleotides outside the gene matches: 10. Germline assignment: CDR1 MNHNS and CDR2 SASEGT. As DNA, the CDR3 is TGTGCCAGCAGTGAAGTGGGGACAGGCCCATTAGCCCAGCATTTT. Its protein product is CASSEVGTGPLAQHF.

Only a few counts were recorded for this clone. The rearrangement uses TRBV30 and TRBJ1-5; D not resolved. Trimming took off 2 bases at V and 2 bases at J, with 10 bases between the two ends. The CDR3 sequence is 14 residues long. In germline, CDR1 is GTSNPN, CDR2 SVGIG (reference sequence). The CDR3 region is CAWSSGLGNQPQHF. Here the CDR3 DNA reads TGTGCCTGGAGTTCCGGTTTGGGCAATCAGCCCCAGCATTTT.

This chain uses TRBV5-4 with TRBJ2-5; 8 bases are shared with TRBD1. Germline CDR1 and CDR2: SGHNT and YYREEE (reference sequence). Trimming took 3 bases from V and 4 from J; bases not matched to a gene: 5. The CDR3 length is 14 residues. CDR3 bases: TGTGCCAGCAGCTCGGACAGGGTGGGAGAGACCCAGTACTTC. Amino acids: CASSSDRVGETQYF.

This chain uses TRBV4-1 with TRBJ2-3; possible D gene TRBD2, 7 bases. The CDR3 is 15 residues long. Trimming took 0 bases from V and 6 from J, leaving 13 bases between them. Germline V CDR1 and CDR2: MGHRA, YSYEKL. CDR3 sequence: CASSQELAGADTQYF. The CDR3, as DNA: TGCGCCAGCAGCCAAGAGTTGGCGGGGGCGGATACGCAGTATTTT.

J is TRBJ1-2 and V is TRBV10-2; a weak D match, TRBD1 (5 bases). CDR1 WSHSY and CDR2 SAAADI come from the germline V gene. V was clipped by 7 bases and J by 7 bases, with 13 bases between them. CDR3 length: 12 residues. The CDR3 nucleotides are TGCGCCAGCACTCGGGGGGAGGGTGGCTACACCTTC. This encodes CASTRGEGGYTF.

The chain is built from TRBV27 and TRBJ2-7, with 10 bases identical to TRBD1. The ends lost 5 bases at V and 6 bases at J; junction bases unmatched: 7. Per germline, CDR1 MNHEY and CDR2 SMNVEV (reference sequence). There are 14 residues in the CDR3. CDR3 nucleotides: TGTGCCAGCAGTCCGCTAGGGACAGGGGCCGAGCAGTACTTC. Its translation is CASSPLGTGAEQYF.

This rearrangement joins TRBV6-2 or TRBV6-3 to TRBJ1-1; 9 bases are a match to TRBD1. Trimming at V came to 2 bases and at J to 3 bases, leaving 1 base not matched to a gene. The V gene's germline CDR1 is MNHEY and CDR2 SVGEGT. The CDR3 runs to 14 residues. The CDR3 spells CASSYRDRDTEAFF. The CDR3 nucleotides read TGTGCCAGCAGTTACAGGGACAGGGACACTGAAGCTTTCTTT.

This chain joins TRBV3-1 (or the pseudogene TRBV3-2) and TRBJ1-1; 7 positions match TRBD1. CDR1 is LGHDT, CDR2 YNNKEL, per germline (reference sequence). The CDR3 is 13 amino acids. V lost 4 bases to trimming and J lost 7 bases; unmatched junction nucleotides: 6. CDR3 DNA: TGTGCCAGCAGCCTAAGACAGGGTTTTGAAGCTTTCTTT. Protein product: CASSLRQGFEAFF.

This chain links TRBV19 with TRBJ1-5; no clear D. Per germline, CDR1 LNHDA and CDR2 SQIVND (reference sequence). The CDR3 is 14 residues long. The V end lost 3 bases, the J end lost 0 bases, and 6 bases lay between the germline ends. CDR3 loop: CASSITHSNQPQHF. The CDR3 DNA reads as TGTGCCAGTAGTATCACTCATAGCAATCAGCCCCAGCATTTT.

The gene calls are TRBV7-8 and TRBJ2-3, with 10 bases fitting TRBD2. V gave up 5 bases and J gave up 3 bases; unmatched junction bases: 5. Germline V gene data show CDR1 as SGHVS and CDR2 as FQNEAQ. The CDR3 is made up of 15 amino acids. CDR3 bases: TGTGCCAGCAGCCCTCGGACTAGCGGAACAGATACGCAGTATTTT. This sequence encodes CASSPRTSGTDTQYF.

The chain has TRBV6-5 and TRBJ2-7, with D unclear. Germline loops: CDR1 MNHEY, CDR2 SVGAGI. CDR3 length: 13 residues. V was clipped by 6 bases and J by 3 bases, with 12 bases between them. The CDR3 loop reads CASSQVGIYEQYF. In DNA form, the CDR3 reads TGTGCCAGCAGCCAGGTGGGTATCTACGAGCAGTACTTC.